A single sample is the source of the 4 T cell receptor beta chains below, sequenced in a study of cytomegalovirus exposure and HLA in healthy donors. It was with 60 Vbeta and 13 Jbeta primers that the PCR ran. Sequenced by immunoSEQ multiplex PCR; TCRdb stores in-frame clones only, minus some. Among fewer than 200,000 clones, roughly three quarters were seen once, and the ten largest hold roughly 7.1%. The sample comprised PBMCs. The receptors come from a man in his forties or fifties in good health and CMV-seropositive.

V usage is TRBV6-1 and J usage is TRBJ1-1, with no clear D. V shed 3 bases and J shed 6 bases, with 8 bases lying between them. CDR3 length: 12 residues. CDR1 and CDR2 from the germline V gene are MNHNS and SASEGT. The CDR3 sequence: CASSDHLAEAFF. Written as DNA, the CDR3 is TGTGCCAGCAGTGACCACTTGGCTGAAGCTTTCTTT.

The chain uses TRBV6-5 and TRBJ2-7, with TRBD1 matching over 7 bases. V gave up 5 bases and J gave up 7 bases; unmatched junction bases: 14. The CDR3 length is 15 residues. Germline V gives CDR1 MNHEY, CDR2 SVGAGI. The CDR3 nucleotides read TGTGCCAGCAGTCCGCGGACAGGAGACCTACGAGAGCAGTACTTC. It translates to CASSPRTGDLREQYF.

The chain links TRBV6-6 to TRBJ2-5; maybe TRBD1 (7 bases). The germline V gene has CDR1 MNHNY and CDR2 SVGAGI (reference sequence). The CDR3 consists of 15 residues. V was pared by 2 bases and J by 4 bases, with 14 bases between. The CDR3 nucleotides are TGTGCCAGCAGTTACAGGGCAGGGGGAGGAGAGACCCAGTACTTC. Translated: CASSYRAGGGETQYF.

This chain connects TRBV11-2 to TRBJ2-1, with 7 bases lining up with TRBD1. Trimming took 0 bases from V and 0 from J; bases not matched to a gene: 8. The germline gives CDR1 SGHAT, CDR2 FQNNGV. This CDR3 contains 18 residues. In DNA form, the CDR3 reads TGTGCCAGCAGCTTAGAGTTGGACAGGCTCGGCTCCTACAATGAGCAGTTCTTC. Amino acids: CASSLELDRLGSYNEQFF.